This T cell receptor (beta chain) came from a study of blood T cells in healthy people across ages. Overall study findings and caveats: Because sorting was not performed, PBMCs prevented conclusive naive versus antigen-experienced comparison. Older individuals had lower TCR beta diversity per million T cells (the decline was roughly linear). Long-lived donors exceeded aged donors in naive CD4+ cells and diversity.

It was with a sample-barcoded 5' primer and a J-beta primer mix that a second PCR of roughly 6 to 12 cycles was run. TCRdb reprocessed the 5' RACE reads via MiXCR and lists one record per CDR3 protein. The sample yields roughly 1,500,000 distinct CDR3 sequences, 35% to 45% seen once. Unmatched junction bases numbered 5, after V lost 5 bases and J lost 5 bases. Germline CDR1 is DFQATT and CDR2 is SNEGSKA (reference sequence). The CDR3 is made up of 14 amino acids. Concerning this clonotype itself: The antigen is unknown.

The chain carries TRBV20-1 and TRBJ2-3; 12 bases are a match to TRBD2. This receptor was obtained from a woman aged 18-29 years in good health. Source material: blood. DNA of the CDR3: TGCAGTGCTCAGGCTAGCGGGAGGGGAGATACGCAGTATTTT. The encoded protein is CSAQASGRGDTQYF.